Each of the 24 T cell receptor beta chains below was sequenced from the same sample in a study of blood T cell repertoires in COVID-19. Libraries were prepared by immunoSEQ multiplex PCR; TCRdb keeps only in-frame clonotypes and omits some of them. This sample has 85,000 to 90,000 clones, with roughly 78% found just once. Material: peripheral blood. These receptors all come from an elderly woman with acute or convalescent COVID-19.

The CDR3 here is CASSGQGGLSEQYF. The CDR3 DNA is TGTGCCAGCAGCGGACAGGGCGGTTTATCCGAGCAGTACTTC. The chain has TRBV6-5 and TRBJ2-7, with TRBD1 matching 8 bases. The CDR3 has 14 residues. Germline V gives CDR1 MNHEY, CDR2 SVGAGI. J gave up 6 bases and V 6 bases, and 10 bases lay outside the gene matches.

The V gene is TRBV27, the J gene TRBJ2-5; 7 bases align to TRBD1. Unmatched junction bases numbered 10, after V lost 5 bases and J lost 1 base. CDR1 and CDR2 from the germline V gene are MNHEY and SMNVEV (reference sequence). This CDR3 has 16 amino acids. As DNA, the CDR3 is TGTGCCAGCAGTGAGACCGGGACAGCAGTCCAAGAGACCCAGTACTTC. It yields the protein CASSETGTAVQETQYF.

Only a few counts were recorded for this clone. This chain links TRBV6-5 with TRBJ1-6; 10 nucleotides line up with TRBD1. The CDR3 length is 14 residues. Germline V lookup: CDR1 MNHEY, CDR2 SVGAGI. The ends lost 5 bases at V and 7 bases at J; junction bases unmatched: 2. The CDR3 region is CASSRTGGNSPLHF. The CDR3 bases are TGTGCCAGCAGTAGGACAGGGGGGAATTCACCCCTCCACTTT.

The chain couples TRBV29-1 to TRBJ1-4; D is possibly TRBD1 (5 bases). V lost 7 bases, J lost 3 bases, and 18 bases lay in between. Germline assignment: CDR1 SQVTM and CDR2 ANQGSEA. The length of the CDR3 is 15 residues. DNA for the CDR3: TGCAGCGCGGGGCTCTCGACAGACGCTAATGAAAAACTGTTTTTT. Translation gives CSAGLSTDANEKLFF.

The chain joins TRBV7-2 to TRBJ2-4, with D tentatively TRBD1 (6 bases). The CDR3 contains 16 residues. The ends were cut back, 1 base at V and 0 bases at J, with 10 bases in the middle. Germline CDR1 is SGHTA and CDR2 is FQGNSA. CDR3: CASSLERGLAKNIQYF. For the CDR3, the DNA is TGTGCCAGCAGCTTAGAAAGGGGGTTAGCCAAAAACATTCAGTACTTC.

The gene calls are TRBV19 and TRBJ2-3; D gene ambiguous. Looked up from germline, CDR1 is LNHDA and CDR2 is SQIVND (reference sequence). The CDR3 runs to 13 residues. V lost 6 bases, J lost 0 bases, and 7 bases lay in between. CDR3 DNA: TGTGCCAGTAGCAGGCAGAGCACAGATACGCAGTATTTT. It specifies CASSRQSTDTQYF.

CDR3: CASSLIGRGDTEAFF. For the CDR3, the DNA is TGTGCCAGCAGTTTGATAGGGAGGGGGGACACTGAAGCTTTCTTT. The V call is TRBV5-8, the J call TRBJ1-1, with D possibly being TRBD1 (6 bases). Per the germline V gene, CDR1 is SGHTS and CDR2 is YDEGEE. V dropped 5 bases and J dropped 3 bases, with 17 bases sitting between them. CDR3 length: 15 amino acids.

V and J are TRBV5-1 and TRBJ2-1; TRBD2 aligns across 10 bases. Looked up from germline, CDR1 is SGHRS and CDR2 is YFSETQ. This CDR3 is built from 16 residues. V lost 2 bases, J lost 0 bases, and 2 bases stayed unmatched. CDR3 loop: CASSFTSGVSYNEQFF. The CDR3 nucleotides read TGCGCCAGCAGCTTTACTAGCGGGGTCTCCTACAATGAGCAGTTCTTC.

DNA for the CDR3: TGTGCCAGCAGTCCATTGGGACAGGGGCGGGACACTGAAGCTTTCTTT. Its protein is CASSPLGQGRDTEAFF. The gene calls are TRBV19 and TRBJ1-1; 10 positions agree with TRBD1. Germline trimming cut 9 bases from V and 3 bases from J; bases unmatched to any gene: 13. This CDR3 has 16 residues. The V gene's germline CDR1 is LNHDA and CDR2 SQIVND (reference sequence).

V usage is TRBV28 and J usage is TRBJ1-2; D is possibly TRBD1 (6 bases). Between the trimmed V and J ends, which lost 8 bases and 1 base, there was a span of 11 bases. Germline loops: CDR1 MDHEN, CDR2 SYDVKM. The CDR3 has 13 amino acids. CDR3 in DNA: TGTGCCAGCTGGACAGTCCTTAACTATGGCTACACCTTC. It yields the protein CASWTVLNYGYTF.

The chain recombines TRBV7-6 with TRBJ2-5; maybe TRBD1 (6 bases). The CDR3 has 11 residues. The germline V gene has CDR1 SGHVS and CDR2 FNYEAQ. The CDR3 DNA is TGTCCCCAGGACAGAAAAGAGACCCAGTACTTC. The encoded protein is CPQDRKETQYF.

This rearrangement joins TRBV19 to TRBJ2-7; D is unclear. This CDR3 comprises 16 residues. CDR1 is LNHDA and CDR2 is SQIVND in the germline V gene (reference sequence). Deletions cut 5 bases from V and 7 bases from J, with 24 bases between. The CDR3 reads CASSRPTGSADGEQYF. The CDR3 DNA follows: TGTGCCAGTAGTCGACCTACCGGGTCAGCAGACGGGGAGCAGTACTTC.

The rearrangement links TRBV11-3 to TRBJ2-7; D gene unclear. Germline V gene sequence: CDR1 SGHNT, CDR2 YENEEA. V dropped 5 bases and J dropped 0 bases, with 8 bases sitting between them. CDR3 size: 13 residues. CDR3 residues: CASSPGASYEQYF. As DNA, the CDR3 is TGTGCCAGCAGCCCCGGTGCCTCCTACGAGCAGTACTTC.

This chain uses TRBV15 with TRBJ2-1, with D unclear. This CDR3 has 13 residues. Trimming pared 0 bases from V and 12 bases from J, leaving 12 bases between. Per the germline V gene, CDR1 is LNHNV and CDR2 is YYDKDF (reference sequence). The CDR3 protein is CATSRDRVPPQFF. The CDR3 nucleotides are TGTGCCACCAGCAGAGATAGAGTTCCTCCGCAGTTCTTC.

The CDR3 DNA reads TGTGCCAGTAGTATAGGCGGACAGGGCGTCCACGAGCAGTACTTC. This sequence encodes CASSIGGQGVHEQYF. This sequence joins TRBV19 and TRBJ2-7, with 8 bases identical to TRBD1. Germline CDR1 is LNHDA and CDR2 is SQIVND (reference sequence). Trimming removed 1 base from V and 5 bases from J; junction bases left unmatched: 7. The CDR3 totals 15 residues.

This chain uses TRBV5-6 with TRBJ1-6; D call uncertain. CDR1 SGHDT and CDR2 YYEEEE come from the germline V gene. CDR3 length: 14 amino acids. V was pared by 4 bases and J by 5 bases, with 10 bases between. CDR3 bases: TGTGCCAGCAGCCATAACAGAGATAATTCACCCCTCCACTTT. This translates into CASSHNRDNSPLHF.

The CDR3 bases are TGTGCCAGCAGCGCCGGGACTAGCGGGGGATTAACGGAGACCCAGTACTTC. It codes for CASSAGTSGGLTETQYF. This rearrangement joins TRBV9 to TRBJ2-5, with 14 bases lining up with TRBD2. Germline-derived CDR1 and CDR2 are SGDLS and YYNGEE. The CDR3 contains 17 residues. Trimming removed 3 bases from V and 5 bases from J; junction bases left unmatched: 9.

The chain uses TRBV15 and TRBJ2-7; a possible D gene is TRBD1 (5 bases). Trimming pared 0 bases from V and 4 bases from J, leaving 13 bases between. Looked up from germline, CDR1 is LNHNV and CDR2 is YYDKDF (reference sequence). CDR3 length: 15 residues. CDR3 nucleotide sequence: TGTGCCACCAGCAGAGAATGGCAGGGTGGATACGAGCAGTACTTC. Protein sequence: CATSREWQGGYEQYF.

The V gene is TRBV7-8, the J gene TRBJ2-1, with 11 bases lining up with TRBD1. V trimming: 5 bases; J trimming: 9 bases; junction bases outside the gene matches: 15. This CDR3 contains 17 residues. Germline CDR1 and CDR2: SGHVS and FQNEAQ. The CDR3 sequence is CASSAAPGQGAGGEQFF. Written as DNA, the CDR3 is TGTGCCAGCAGCGCAGCCCCAGGACAGGGGGCTGGCGGTGAGCAGTTCTTC.

The V gene is TRBV5-6, the J gene TRBJ2-5; 8 positions agree with TRBD2. The CDR3 extends over 15 amino acids. Germline loops: CDR1 SGHDT, CDR2 YYEEEE. Trimming took 4 bases from V and 5 from J; bases not matched to a gene: 10. In DNA, the CDR3 is TGTGCCAGCAGCCCCGGGGGGGGAGCGGTGGAGACCCAGTACTTC. Residues: CASSPGGGAVETQYF.

The chain uses TRBV5-4 and TRBJ2-5; D perhaps matches TRBD1 (6 bases). The CDR3 consists of 14 residues. Trimming removed 4 bases from V and 3 bases from J, with 13 bases in between. Looked up from germline, CDR1 is SGHNT and CDR2 is YYREEE (reference sequence). CDR3 in amino acids: CASSRDMGKETQYF. CDR3 in DNA: TGTGCCAGCAGCAGGGACATGGGCAAAGAGACCCAGTACTTC.

The rearrangement links TRBV2 to TRBJ2-7, with 8 bases matching TRBD1. CDR1 and CDR2 from the germline V gene are SNHLY and FYNNEI. Germline trimming cut 5 bases from V and 3 bases from J; bases unmatched to any gene: 6. This CDR3 has 14 residues. CDR3 nucleotide sequence: TGTGCCAGCAGTATCGGACAGGGACACTACGAGCAGTACTTC. It specifies CASSIGQGHYEQYF.

The chain recombines TRBV28 with TRBJ1-2; D possibly corresponds to TRBD1 (5 bases). The CDR3 runs to 14 residues. Trimming took off 7 bases at V and 4 bases at J, with 16 bases between the two ends. Germline V gene lookup returns CDR1 MDHEN and CDR2 SYDVKM. The CDR3 here is CASTQGGVAYGYTF. CDR3 sequence (DNA): TGTGCCAGCACCCAAGGAGGGGTTGCCTATGGCTACACCTTC.

J is TRBJ1-2 and V is TRBV5-6; TRBD1 aligns across 7 bases. V lost 4 bases, J lost 2 bases, and 8 bases stayed unmatched. Germline-derived CDR1 and CDR2 are SGHDT and YYEEEE. This CDR3 contains 15 residues. CDR3 DNA sequence: TGTGCCAGCAGCCTCGCTGGGACAGCCAACTATGGCTACACCTTC. This translates into CASSLAGTANYGYTF.